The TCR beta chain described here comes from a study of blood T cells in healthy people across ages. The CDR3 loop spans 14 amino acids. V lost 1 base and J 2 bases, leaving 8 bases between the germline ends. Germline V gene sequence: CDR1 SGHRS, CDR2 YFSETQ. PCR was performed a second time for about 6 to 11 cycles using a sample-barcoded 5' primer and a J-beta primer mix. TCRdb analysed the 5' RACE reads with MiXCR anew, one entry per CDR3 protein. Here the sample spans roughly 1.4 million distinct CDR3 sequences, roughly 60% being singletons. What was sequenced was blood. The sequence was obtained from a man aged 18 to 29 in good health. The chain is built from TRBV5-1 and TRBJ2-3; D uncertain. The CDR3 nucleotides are TGCGCCAGCAGCTTGATTGTTTCCACAGATACGCAGTATTTT. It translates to CASSLIVSTDTQYF. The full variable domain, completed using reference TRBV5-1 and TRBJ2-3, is KAGVTQTPRYLIKTRGQQVTLSCSPISGHRSVSWYQQTPGQGLQFLFEYFSETQRNKGNFPGRFSGRQFSNSRSEMNVSTLELGDSALYLCASSLIVSTDTQYFGPGTRLTVL.